This is a list of T cell receptor beta chains from one sample in a study of T cell responses to AZD1222 COVID-19 vaccine. Method: immunoSEQ multiplex PCR; TCRdb's copy keeps in-frame clones and lacks some. The sample includes roughly 150,000 clones, about 91% seen only once; the top ten take about 2.5%. This specimen was peripheral blood, taken on day 0 of AZD1222 vaccination. All receptors derive from an adult in good health. Both conserved end residues are part of each CDR3. Each record gives: D gene, V gene, clone size, J gene, CDR3 DNA, CDR3 protein. D genes are given only for firm matches. Clone size, where shown, is once, few, many, or a class for clones that have expanded.

D gene: NA; V gene: TRBV9; clone size: NA; J gene: TRBJ1-5; CDR3 DNA: TGTGCCAGCAGCGTATCCCCGGGTCTCGTGGCTCAGCCCCAGCATTTT; CDR3 protein: CASSVSPGLVAQPQHF
D gene: NA; V gene: TRBV9; clone size: NA; J gene: TRBJ2-3; CDR3 DNA: TGTGCCAGCAGCGAGCAGGCTGGCCCCACAGATACGCAGTATTTT; CDR3 protein: CASSEQAGPTDTQYF
D gene: TRBD2; V gene: TRBV5-1; clone size: NA; J gene: TRBJ2-3; CDR3 DNA: TGCGCCAGCAGCTTGGACAGCGGGGGGTCGGGAGATACGCAGTATTTT; CDR3 protein: CASSLDSGGSGDTQYF
D gene: NA; V gene: TRBV6-5; clone size: NA; J gene: TRBJ2-7; CDR3 DNA: TGTGCCAGCAGTTACGCCTACGAGCAGTACTTC; CDR3 protein: CASSYAYEQYF
D gene: NA; V gene: TRBV20-1; clone size: NA; J gene: TRBJ1-6; CDR3 DNA: TGCAGTGCTAGAGTGGGTTCACCCCTCCACTTT; CDR3 protein: CSARVGSPLHF
D gene: NA; V gene: TRBV19; clone size: NA; J gene: TRBJ2-5; CDR3 DNA: TGTGCCAGTAGTCAACAGGGTCCGTTCTGGGCCCAGTACTTC; CDR3 protein: CASSQQGPFWAQYF
D gene: NA; V gene: TRBV2; clone size: NA; J gene: TRBJ1-2; CDR3 DNA: TGTGCCAGCAGTAGGGACACATACGACTATGGCTACACCTTC; CDR3 protein: CASSRDTYDYGYTF
D gene: TRBD1; V gene: TRBV29-1; clone size: NA; J gene: TRBJ2-7; CDR3 DNA: TGCAGCGTTGAGGGACAGGGGGACGAGCAGTACTTC; CDR3 protein: CSVEGQGDEQYF
D gene: NA; V gene: TRBV19; clone size: NA; J gene: TRBJ2-7; CDR3 DNA: TGTGCCAGTAGGGACAACAATTACTACGAGCAGTACTTC; CDR3 protein: CASRDNNYYEQYF
D gene: NA; V gene: TRBV11-2; clone size: NA; J gene: TRBJ2-1; CDR3 DNA: TGTGCCAGCAGATCCCCATTAGGGGGAGGTGAGCAGTTCTTC; CDR3 protein: CASRSPLGGGEQFF
D gene: NA; V gene: TRBV5-4; clone size: NA; J gene: TRBJ2-5; CDR3 DNA: TGTGCCAGCAGCTTGCAGGGGGGCGAGACCCAGTACTTC; CDR3 protein: CASSLQGGETQYF
D gene: TRBD1; V gene: TRBV6-5; clone size: NA; J gene: TRBJ1-1; CDR3 DNA: TGTGCCAGCAACCTACAGGGGGCGGCTGAAGCTTTCTTT; CDR3 protein: CASNLQGAAEAFF
D gene: TRBD2; V gene: TRBV28; clone size: NA; J gene: TRBJ2-1; CDR3 DNA: TGTGCCAGCAGCCAAGTAGCGGGGGGGCCAAATGAGCAGTTCTTC; CDR3 protein: CASSQVAGGPNEQFF
D gene: NA; V gene: TRBV3-1/TRBV3-2; clone size: NA; J gene: TRBJ2-1; CDR3 DNA: TGTGCCAGCAGCCTCCACGGGGATGAGCAGTTCTTC; CDR3 protein: CASSLHGDEQFF
D gene: TRBD1; V gene: TRBV7-9; clone size: NA; J gene: TRBJ1-2; CDR3 DNA: TGTGCCAGCAGCCCCACAGGGGGCGGCGGCTACACCTTC; CDR3 protein: CASSPTGGGGYTF
D gene: NA; V gene: TRBV18; clone size: NA; J gene: TRBJ2-7; CDR3 DNA: TGTGCCAGCTCACCACGACAGGCCTACGAGCAGTACTTC; CDR3 protein: CASSPRQAYEQYF
D gene: TRBD1; V gene: TRBV4-1; clone size: NA; J gene: TRBJ1-4; CDR3 DNA: TGCGCCAGCAGCCGAGGACAGGGTCTAGGTCTAACTAATGAAAAACTGTTTTTT; CDR3 protein: CASSRGQGLGLTNEKLFF
D gene: NA; V gene: TRBV2; clone size: NA; J gene: TRBJ1-5; CDR3 DNA: TGTGCCAGCAGCCCCTGGATCCAGCCCCAGCATTTT; CDR3 protein: CASSPWIQPQHF
D gene: NA; V gene: TRBV3-1/TRBV3-2; clone size: once; J gene: TRBJ1-2; CDR3 DNA: TGTGCCAGCAGCCCGCTGGACACGCTCCCCTATGGCTACACCTTC; CDR3 protein: CASSPLDTLPYGYTF
D gene: NA; V gene: TRBV24-1; clone size: NA; J gene: TRBJ2-3; CDR3 DNA: TGTGCCCTCAGCCGGGTCCCTACGCAGTATTTT; CDR3 protein: CALSRVPTQYF
D gene: TRBD1; V gene: TRBV3-1/TRBV3-2; clone size: NA; J gene: TRBJ1-1; CDR3 DNA: TGTGCCAGCAGCCAAGGGACAGGGGGCACTGAAGCTTTCTTT; CDR3 protein: CASSQGTGGTEAFF
D gene: NA; V gene: TRBV4-1; clone size: NA; J gene: TRBJ1-1; CDR3 DNA: TGCGCCAGCAGCCAAGAGTTACCGAACACTGAAGCTTTCTTT; CDR3 protein: CASSQELPNTEAFF
D gene: NA; V gene: TRBV7-2; clone size: NA; J gene: TRBJ1-6; CDR3 DNA: TGTGCCAGCAGCTTTCGGCAGGGAACCCGATCACCCCTCCACTTT; CDR3 protein: CASSFRQGTRSPLHF
D gene: NA; V gene: TRBV9; clone size: NA; J gene: TRBJ2-3; CDR3 DNA: TGTGCCAGCAGCGTAGAACTAGTGGACAGCACAGATACGCAGTATTTT; CDR3 protein: CASSVELVDSTDTQYF
D gene: TRBD1; V gene: TRBV4-3; clone size: NA; J gene: TRBJ1-3; CDR3 DNA: TGCGCCAGCAGCCAAGCTATCGGGACAGGGTTTGGCACCATATATTTT; CDR3 protein: CASSQAIGTGFGTIYF
D gene: NA; V gene: TRBV7-2; clone size: NA; J gene: TRBJ1-5; CDR3 DNA: TGTGCCAGCAGCTTGGTGGGGGTTCAGCCCCAGCATTTT; CDR3 protein: CASSLVGVQPQHF
D gene: NA; V gene: TRBV11-2; clone size: NA; J gene: TRBJ1-6; CDR3 DNA: TGTGCCAGCAGCTTAGATTCCCAGGTCGGTTCACCCCTCCACTTT; CDR3 protein: CASSLDSQVGSPLHF
D gene: NA; V gene: TRBV10-1; clone size: NA; J gene: TRBJ2-3; CDR3 DNA: TGCGCCAGCAGTGAGCGGGGGACCGAAGATACGCAGTATTTT; CDR3 protein: CASSERGTEDTQYF
D gene: NA; V gene: TRBV30; clone size: NA; J gene: TRBJ2-3; CDR3 DNA: TGTGCCTGGAGTGCCCAGTCAAGCACAGATACGCAGTATTTT; CDR3 protein: CAWSAQSSTDTQYF
D gene: NA; V gene: TRBV7-2; clone size: NA; J gene: TRBJ1-4; CDR3 DNA: TGTGCCAGCAGCTTATGGGGCACTAATGAAAAACTGTTTTTT; CDR3 protein: CASSLWGTNEKLFF
D gene: TRBD2; V gene: TRBV28; clone size: NA; J gene: TRBJ2-1; CDR3 DNA: TGTGCCAGCAGTTTCTGGGCGGGAGGGCCAAATGAGCAGTTCTTC; CDR3 protein: CASSFWAGGPNEQFF
D gene: NA; V gene: TRBV10-1; clone size: NA; J gene: TRBJ2-7; CDR3 DNA: TGCGCCAGCATGTGCGCAGGCTCCGAGCAGTACTTC; CDR3 protein: CASMCAGSEQYF
D gene: TRBD1; V gene: TRBV18; clone size: NA; J gene: TRBJ1-2; CDR3 DNA: TGTGCCAGCTCACCCGGACAGGGAAACTATGGCTACACCTTC; CDR3 protein: CASSPGQGNYGYTF
D gene: TRBD1; V gene: TRBV28; clone size: NA; J gene: TRBJ1-5; CDR3 DNA: TGTGCCAGCAGTAGAGGGAGACAGGGTAGGAATCAGCCCCAGCATTTT; CDR3 protein: CASSRGRQGRNQPQHF
D gene: TRBD1; V gene: TRBV19; clone size: NA; J gene: TRBJ2-2; CDR3 DNA: TGTGCCAGTATCCGGGACAGGGGTCAGAACACCGGGGAGCTGTTTTTT; CDR3 protein: CASIRDRGQNTGELFF
D gene: NA; V gene: TRBV6-5; clone size: NA; J gene: TRBJ1-1; CDR3 DNA: TGTGCCAGCAGTTACTCAGGTTTCGCTGAAGCTTTCTTT; CDR3 protein: CASSYSGFAEAFF
D gene: NA; V gene: TRBV24-1; clone size: once; J gene: TRBJ1-5; CDR3 DNA: TGTGCCACCAGTGCCCGGGGTAGCAATCAGCCCCAGCATTTT; CDR3 protein: CATSARGSNQPQHF
D gene: NA; V gene: TRBV11-3; clone size: once; J gene: TRBJ2-3; CDR3 DNA: TGTGCCAGCAGCTTAACGGTGGCAGATACGCAGTATTTT; CDR3 protein: CASSLTVADTQYF
D gene: NA; V gene: TRBV6-5; clone size: NA; J gene: TRBJ2-1; CDR3 DNA: TGTGCCAGCAGACCCTCCGCTCCCGGTGAGCAGTTCTTC; CDR3 protein: CASRPSAPGEQFF
D gene: TRBD1; V gene: TRBV2; clone size: few; J gene: TRBJ1-1; CDR3 DNA: TGTGCCAGCAGGGGACAGGCGAACACTGAAGCTTTCTTT; CDR3 protein: CASRGQANTEAFF
D gene: NA; V gene: TRBV7-7; clone size: NA; J gene: TRBJ2-1; CDR3 DNA: TGTGCCAGCAGCTTATCTACCAGCTCCTACAATGAGCAGTTCTTC; CDR3 protein: CASSLSTSSYNEQFF
D gene: NA; V gene: TRBV6-2/TRBV6-3; clone size: NA; J gene: TRBJ1-2; CDR3 DNA: TGTGCCAGCAGTTCTCGTCCAGGGTGGAATGGCTACACCTTC; CDR3 protein: CASSSRPGWNGYTF
D gene: NA; V gene: TRBV29-1; clone size: NA; J gene: TRBJ2-3; CDR3 DNA: TGCAGCGCTCTTAGGACAGCTTTCACAGATACGCAGTATTTT; CDR3 protein: CSALRTAFTDTQYF
D gene: NA; V gene: TRBV11-3; clone size: many; J gene: TRBJ2-7; CDR3 DNA: TGTGCCAGCAGCTTAGATTACCCGAGTAATCAGTACTTC; CDR3 protein: CASSLDYPSNQYF
D gene: TRBD2; V gene: TRBV27; clone size: NA; J gene: TRBJ2-7; CDR3 DNA: TGTGCCAGCAGTCCCCACGTAGCGGGAAAATACTACGAGCAGTACTTC; CDR3 protein: CASSPHVAGKYYEQYF
D gene: TRBD1; V gene: TRBV5-1; clone size: NA; J gene: TRBJ1-1; CDR3 DNA: TGCGCCAGCAGCTTGGTCCCGGGACAGATGAACACTGAAGCTTTCTTT; CDR3 protein: CASSLVPGQMNTEAFF
D gene: NA; V gene: TRBV27; clone size: NA; J gene: TRBJ2-7; CDR3 DNA: TGTGCCAGCAGCTATAGCCAGTCCTACGAGCAGTACTTC; CDR3 protein: CASSYSQSYEQYF
D gene: NA; V gene: TRBV7-3; clone size: NA; J gene: TRBJ1-2; CDR3 DNA: TGTGCCAGCAGCTTAGGGGGGGTTAACTATGGCTACACCTTC; CDR3 protein: CASSLGGVNYGYTF
D gene: TRBD1; V gene: TRBV2; clone size: NA; J gene: TRBJ2-6; CDR3 DNA: TGTGCCAGCAGGCTACCGGGACAGGGATCCCCTGGGGCCAACGTCCTGACTTTC; CDR3 protein: CASRLPGQGSPGANVLTF
D gene: TRBD1; V gene: TRBV10-3; clone size: NA; J gene: TRBJ1-5; CDR3 DNA: TGTGCCATCAGTGAGTCGACAGGGGAAAGCAATCAGCCCCAGCATTTT; CDR3 protein: CAISESTGESNQPQHF
D gene: TRBD2; V gene: TRBV27; clone size: NA; J gene: TRBJ2-1; CDR3 DNA: TGTGCCAGCAGTCCTGGGGCCGGGACTAGCTCCAATGAGCAGTTCTTC; CDR3 protein: CASSPGAGTSSNEQFF
D gene: NA; V gene: TRBV3-1/TRBV3-2; clone size: NA; J gene: TRBJ1-5; CDR3 DNA: TGTGCCAGCAGCCAAGGACCGGGACTCAGAGTCCTTGGCAATCAGCCCCAGCATTTT; CDR3 protein: CASSQGPGLRVLGNQPQHF
D gene: TRBD1; V gene: TRBV7-2; clone size: NA; J gene: TRBJ2-5; CDR3 DNA: TGTGCCAGCAGCTTCGGACAGGCCGCGACCCAGTACTTC; CDR3 protein: CASSFGQAATQYF
D gene: TRBD2; V gene: TRBV2; clone size: NA; J gene: TRBJ2-5; CDR3 DNA: TGTGCCTGCCAGCGGGGGAACTTTCCCCAGTACTTC; CDR3 protein: CACQRGNFPQYF
D gene: TRBD1; V gene: TRBV6-5; clone size: NA; J gene: TRBJ1-5; CDR3 DNA: TGTGCCAGCAGCTTACAGGGGTTCGGTCAGCCCCAGCATTTT; CDR3 protein: CASSLQGFGQPQHF
D gene: TRBD1; V gene: TRBV5-5; clone size: NA; J gene: TRBJ1-2; CDR3 DNA: TGTGCCAGCAGCTTGTTCGGACAGGGGGGAACGGGCGGCTACACCTTC; CDR3 protein: CASSLFGQGGTGGYTF
D gene: NA; V gene: TRBV5-5; clone size: NA; J gene: TRBJ2-6; CDR3 DNA: TGTGCCAGCAGCTTGGGAGCGGCGGGGGCCAACGTCCTGACTTTC; CDR3 protein: CASSLGAAGANVLTF
D gene: NA; V gene: TRBV2; clone size: few; J gene: TRBJ2-7; CDR3 DNA: TGTGCCAGCAGTGAACAGGATAGGTACGAGCAGTACTTC; CDR3 protein: CASSEQDRYEQYF
D gene: TRBD2; V gene: TRBV3-1/TRBV3-2; clone size: NA; J gene: TRBJ2-1; CDR3 DNA: TGTGCCAGCAGCCAAATAGGGGGGACTAGGCCCTACAATGAGCAGTTCTTC; CDR3 protein: CASSQIGGTRPYNEQFF
D gene: NA; V gene: TRBV12-3/TRBV12-4; clone size: NA; J gene: TRBJ1-6; CDR3 DNA: TGTGCCAGCAAGTCGCAGGGCGGCTCACCCCTCCACTTT; CDR3 protein: CASKSQGGSPLHF